A single sample gave rise to the 3 T cell receptor beta chains below, sequenced in a study of CD8 T cells in ankylosing spondylitis. A single record per CDR3 protein comes from TCRdb applying MiXCR to the 5' RACE reads. The sample carries around 300,000 distinct CDR3 sequences, more than 20% recorded once. Input material: blood, either unsorted or a sorted T cell fraction (not recorded which). All receptors derive from a female donor with ankylosing spondylitis or in good health (not recorded which).

V and J are TRBV20-1 and TRBJ2-3; the D gene is possibly TRBD2 (5 bases). Trimming took 3 bases from V and 2 from J, leaving 15 bases between them. Per germline, CDR1 DFQATT and CDR2 SNEGSKA (reference sequence). The CDR3 has 15 residues. The CDR3 DNA reads as TGCAGTGCTAGCATTGCGGACTTTTACACAGATACGCAGTATTTT. It translates to CSASIADFYTDTQYF.

This clonotype was counted at least ten times. The genes are TRBV28 and TRBJ1-1; D possibly corresponds to TRBD1 (6 bases). Germline assignment: CDR1 MDHEN and CDR2 SYDVKM. The germline V and J ends were trimmed by 6 bases and 1 base, with 24 bases remaining between them. The CDR3 loop spans 18 amino acids. CDR3 loop: CASRPTVGAGLENTEAFF. CDR3 in DNA: TGTGCCAGCAGACCCACCGTGGGGGCAGGGCTAGAGAACACTGAAGCTTTCTTT.

This clonotype was detected only a few times. This rearrangement joins TRBV27 to TRBJ2-5; possible D gene TRBD2, 6 bases. CDR1 and CDR2 from the germline V gene are MNHEY and SMNVEV (reference sequence). The V end was cut by 3 bases, the J end by 4 bases, with 18 bases between. The CDR3 has 16 amino acids. The CDR3: CASSFAPGVTLETQYF. CDR3 in DNA: TGTGCCAGCAGTTTCGCCCCGGGAGTGACTTTAGAGACCCAGTACTTC.